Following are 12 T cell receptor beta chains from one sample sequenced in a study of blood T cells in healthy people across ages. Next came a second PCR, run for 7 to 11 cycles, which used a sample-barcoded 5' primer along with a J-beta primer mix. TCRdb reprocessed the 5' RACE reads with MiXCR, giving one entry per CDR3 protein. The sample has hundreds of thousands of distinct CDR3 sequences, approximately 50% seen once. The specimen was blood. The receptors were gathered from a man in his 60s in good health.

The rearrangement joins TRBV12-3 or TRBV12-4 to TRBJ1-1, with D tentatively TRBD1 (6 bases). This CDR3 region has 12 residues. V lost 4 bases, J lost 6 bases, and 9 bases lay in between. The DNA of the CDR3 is TGTGCCAGCAGTTCAGGGGTCGCTGAAGCTTTCTTT. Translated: CASSSGVAEAFF.

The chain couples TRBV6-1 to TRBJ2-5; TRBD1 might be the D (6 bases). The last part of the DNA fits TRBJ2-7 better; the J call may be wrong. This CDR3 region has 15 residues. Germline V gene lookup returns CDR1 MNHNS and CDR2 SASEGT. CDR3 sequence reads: CASIKGLPRGYEQYF. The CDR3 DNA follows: TGTGCCAGCATCAAGGGCCTCCCCAGGGGCTACGAGCAGTACTTC.

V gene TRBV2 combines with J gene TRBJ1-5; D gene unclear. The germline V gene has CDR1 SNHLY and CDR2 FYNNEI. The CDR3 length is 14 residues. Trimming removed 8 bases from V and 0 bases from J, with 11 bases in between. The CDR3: CASGIHASNQPQHF. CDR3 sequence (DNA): TGTGCCAGCGGAATCCACGCTAGCAATCAGCCCCAGCATTTT.

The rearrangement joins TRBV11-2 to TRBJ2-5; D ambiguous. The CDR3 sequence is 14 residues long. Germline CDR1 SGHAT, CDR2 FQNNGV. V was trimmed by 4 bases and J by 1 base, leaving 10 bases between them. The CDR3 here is CASSSDWGQETQYF. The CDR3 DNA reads TGTGCCAGCAGCTCCGACTGGGGCCAAGAGACCCAGTACTTC.

In DNA form, the CDR3 reads TGTGCCAGCAGTACTCAGGGGGTCGCCTACGAGCAGTACTTC. Translated: CASSTQGVAYEQYF. The chain is built from TRBV28 and TRBJ2-7; 7 nucleotides match TRBD1. J was trimmed by 2 bases and V by 5 bases; bases with no gene match: 6. This CDR3 is built from 14 residues. Per the germline V gene, CDR1 is MDHEN and CDR2 is SYDVKM.

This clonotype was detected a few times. In nucleotides, the CDR3 is TGTGCCAGCAGCTTAGCGGGAGCTAGCGGGCAAGAGACCCAGTACTTC. The encoded protein is CASSLAGASGQETQYF. The V gene is TRBV7-2, the J gene TRBJ2-5; 8 bases line up with TRBD2. J gave up 2 bases and V 0 bases, and 5 bases lay outside the gene matches. This CDR3 comprises 16 residues. The germline V gene has CDR1 SGHTA and CDR2 FQGNSA. Supplemented by reference TRBV7-2 and TRBJ2-5, the full variable domain reads GAGVSQSPSNKVTEKGKDVELRCDPISGHTALYWYRQSLGQGLEFLIYFQGNSAPDKSGLPSDRFSAERTGGSVSTLTIQRTQQEDSAVYLCASSLAGASGQETQYFGPGTRLLVL.

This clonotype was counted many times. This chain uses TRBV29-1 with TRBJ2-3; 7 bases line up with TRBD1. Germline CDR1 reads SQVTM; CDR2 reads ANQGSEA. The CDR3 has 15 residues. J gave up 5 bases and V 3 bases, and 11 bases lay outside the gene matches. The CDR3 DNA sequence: TGCAGCGTTGACTACAGGGGTCTAGAGGGAGATACGCAGTATTTT. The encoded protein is CSVDYRGLEGDTQYF.

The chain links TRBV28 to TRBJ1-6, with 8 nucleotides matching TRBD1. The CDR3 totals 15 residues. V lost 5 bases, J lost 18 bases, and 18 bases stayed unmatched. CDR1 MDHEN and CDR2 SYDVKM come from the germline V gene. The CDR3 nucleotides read TGTGCCAGCAGTCCCAGGACAGGGAGCAATTCACCTCCCCACTTT. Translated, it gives CASSPRTGSNSPPHF.

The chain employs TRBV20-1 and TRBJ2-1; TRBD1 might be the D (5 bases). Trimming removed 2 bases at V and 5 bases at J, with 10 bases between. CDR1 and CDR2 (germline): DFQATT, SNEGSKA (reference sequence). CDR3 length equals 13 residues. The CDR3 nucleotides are TGCAGTGCTAGACTGACAGTGGACAATGAGCAGTTCTTC. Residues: CSARLTVDNEQFF.

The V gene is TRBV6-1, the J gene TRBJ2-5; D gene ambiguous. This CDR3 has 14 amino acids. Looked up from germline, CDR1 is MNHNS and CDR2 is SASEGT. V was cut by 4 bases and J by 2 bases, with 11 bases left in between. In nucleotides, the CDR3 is TGTGCCAGCAGTGTGGGCAGAAAGCAAGAGACCCAGTACTTC. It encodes CASSVGRKQETQYF.

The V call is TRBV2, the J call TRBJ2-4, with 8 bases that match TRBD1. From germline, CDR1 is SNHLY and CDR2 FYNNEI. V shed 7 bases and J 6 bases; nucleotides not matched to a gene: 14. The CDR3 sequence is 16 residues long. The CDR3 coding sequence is TGTGCCAGCACCGTTAGGACAGGGCCTAGGGGAAACATTCAGTACTTC. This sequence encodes CASTVRTGPRGNIQYF. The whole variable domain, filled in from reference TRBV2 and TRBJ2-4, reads EPEVTQTPSHQVTQMGQEVILRCVPISNHLYFYWYRQILGQKVEFLVSFYNNEISEKSEIFDDQFSVERPDGSNFTLKIRSTKLEDSAMYFCASTVRTGPRGNIQYFGAGTRLSVL.

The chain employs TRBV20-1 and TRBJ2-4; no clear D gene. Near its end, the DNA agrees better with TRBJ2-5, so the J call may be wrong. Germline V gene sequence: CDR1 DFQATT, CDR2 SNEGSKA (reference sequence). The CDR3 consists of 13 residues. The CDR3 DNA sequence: TGCAGTGCTCCCGTCCCCGGTGGGGAGACCCAGTACTTC. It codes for CSAPVPGGETQYF.